This T cell receptor beta chain appears in the sequencing data of a study of blood T cells in healthy people across ages. Study results and caveats: Naive CD4+ cell counts and diversity both ran higher in long-lived than in aged donors. As age increased, TCR beta diversity per million T cells fell in a roughly linear fashion.

Next came a second PCR, run for about 6 to 12 cycles, which used a sample-barcoded 5' primer along with a J-beta primer mix. MiXCR, run by TCRdb on the 5' RACE reads, gives a single entry per CDR3 protein. The top ten clones hold 2.5% to 3.5% of a sample with about 780,000 distinct CDR3 sequences, about a quarter of them seen once. Worth noting for this clonotype: Antigen unknown.

The sample, around 10 milliliters of peripheral blood, was drawn from each donor. These sequences were also reported in another study, on T cells of mothers and their children. That work adds: Related mother-child pairs showed slightly higher but non-significant overlap than unrelated pairs.

The receptor was derived from a boy aged 5-17 years in good health. The specimen sequenced was blood.

Here the CDR3 reads CASSTPELEETQYF. CDR3 nucleotide sequence: TGTGCCAGCAGTACCCCGGAACTAGAGGAGACCCAGTACTTC. The V gene is TRBV6-5, the J gene TRBJ2-5, with D tentatively TRBD2 (5 bases). CDR1 MNHEY and CDR2 SVGAGI come from the germline V gene. V gave up 5 bases and J gave up 5 bases, with 15 bases separating them. The CDR3 covers 14 residues.